The TCR beta chain under discussion was sequenced for a study of OX40 agonist ivuxolimab in advanced cancers. Profiling relied on immunoSEQ multiplex PCR, and the TCRdb table lists in-frame clones only, not all of them. The sample lists about 83,000 clones, 65% to 85% seen once, with approximately 7.4% in the top ten. The ends were cut back, 3 bases at V and 2 bases at J, with 12 bases in the middle. Germline CDR1 and CDR2: SGHTA and FQGTGA. CDR3 length: 15 residues. Sequences were derived from CD4+ or CD8+ T cells sorted from blood, sampled in a trial of the OX40 agonist ivuxolimab. The sequence was obtained from an adult with an advanced solid tumor such as melanoma, head and neck, liver or kidney cancer. The V gene is TRBV7-3, the J gene TRBJ2-3, with D hard to call. For the CDR3, the DNA is TGTGCCAGCAGCTTTGGTGGTCCTTTCACAGATACGCAGTATTTT. It translates to CASSFGGPFTDTQYF.